This T cell receptor beta chain was sequenced for a study of cytomegalovirus exposure and HLA in healthy donors (dated by TCRdb to the late 2010s). For the wider study: An earlier analysis of approximately 640 of the donors reported 250 to 350 Gb of sequence data and some 120 million unique TCR beta sequences from about 179 million T cells. An early release that covered roughly 600 HLA-typed donors contained approximately 300 gigabases of sequencing data and 65 million to 100 million unique TCR sequences. Of the 350 to 450 genotyped donors, approximately 83% fell in the genetic ancestry cluster associated with self-reported Caucasian donors. The study was designed to test whether signatures of past pathogen exposure could be identified by cataloging public T cell receptors. Using immunosequencing, the study profiled T cell repertoires from fewer than 850 subjects and related those repertoires to cytomegalovirus serostatus. Besides the first cohort of more than 650 subjects, a separate validation cohort made up of roughly 120 different subjects was used. The study combined high-throughput TCR immunosequencing, statistical association of individual TCRs with disease status, and machine learning to predict cytomegalovirus infection status. A later analysis re-analyzed previously published TCR beta repertoires from several hundred donors and added high-resolution HLA genotyping to study TCR occurrence patterns. The later analysis used no new phenotypic data to find candidate immune exposures, relying instead on TCR beta sequences and their occurrence across donors. An earlier analysis of 587 of the donors used high-throughput TCR beta sequencing to judge whether each TCR beta V gene segment behaved as functional or pseudogenic. Donor age, sex, ethnicity and CMV serostatus were compiled together with the repertoire data. A later genetic analysis took genome-wide SNP genotypes for 398 of the 666 donors and used that subset as a discovery cohort. Every repertoire in the discovery cohort had been generated on one and the same sequencing platform. Class I and class II HLA loci were covered by the typing at four-digit resolution. Typing coverage differed by locus: A, B, C, DRB1 and DQB1 were typed in about 620-630 donors, DQA1 in around 500, DPA1 in around 580, and DPB1 in approximately 450. Several DR-DQ haplotypes were handled as single units for association and clustering, since linkage in the cohort was strong. On average, roughly 240,000 unique TCR beta nucleotide sequences were sequenced per donor among a few hundred genotyped donors of the cohort, with about 19% of those sequences being non-productive. Summary of the overall study and its limitations: CMV serostatus was the only immune exposure information available for the cohort. A total of around 150 TCR beta chains were listed by the study as associated with cytomegalovirus. Because HLA typing was unavailable for some donors at each locus, only the typed subset was used in association tests. Some IMGT-functional V segments, including TRBV6-2 and TRBV6-3, could not be told apart with the 87-base-pair reads, so those segments were excluded. A group of highly shared sequence variants was considered likely to be a technical artifact of the sequencing pipeline. Cytomegalovirus status was reported to be diagnosed by the classifier with high specificity and sensitivity in both the original and validation cohorts. In vitro tests confirmed that a few of the cytomegalovirus-associated TCR beta chains recognize cytomegalovirus antigens. An earlier analysis of approximately 570 of the donors showed that most TCR beta V segments appeared in productive rearrangements either about 87% or about 30% of the time, which broadly matched IMGT annotations. The presence/absence analyses assumed that sequencing depth was roughly uniform across donors, and that assumption may not be true. The authors suggested that the approach could potentially be extended to other disease states and immunological phenotypes. Most TCR sequences were seen in very few donors, while some public TCRs were found in many individuals. A further reported finding was that TCR beta sequences accurately predicted the HLA-A and HLA-B alleles for most subjects in the first cohort. When HLA alleles, especially DR and DQ, strongly co-occurred, attributing TCR associations to individual alleles was difficult. Linkage disequilibrium might explain the correlated functional status among segregating V segments, but an unknown experimental factor could not be excluded. An association between a missense DCLRE1C variant and V-gene and J-gene trimming of TCR beta chains was found in a later genetic analysis and replicated in an independent cohort. Because counts were too low, roughly 16 rarely observed V segments, including chromosome 9 orphons, were excluded from the earlier analysis of fewer than 650 of the donors. According to a later genetic analysis, donors in an Asian-associated ancestry cluster had fewer N-insertions in productive TCRs than the approximately 700-donor mean. According to a later analysis, parvovirus B19, influenza, CMV and Epstein-Barr virus appeared linked to several top co-occurrence clusters. A later analysis found that TCR association rates varied across HLA loci, with DRB1 alleles showing the most associated TCRs and HLA-C alleles the fewest. In a later analysis, HLA-associated TCR beta chains showed more clonal expansion and lower generation probabilities than non-associated chains that were equally common. In a later analysis, some 17,000 TCR beta sequences were associated with specific HLA alleles at a false discovery rate of 0.05. In this cohort, only TCR beta chains were sequenced, and detectable features were limited by the absence of alpha or paired-chain data. A later analysis found that most CMV-associated TCR beta chains appeared HLA-restricted, with HLA associations seemingly driven largely by CMV exposure.

The cohort comprised fewer than 750 healthy bone marrow donors. At the time of sampling, all cohort members were nominally healthy, though unrecorded immune exposures were likely present. The donor was CMV seronegative and belonged to the group of 352 seronegative cohort members. A peripheral blood sample was provided by each donor, and peripheral blood mononuclear cells were used for TCR beta sequencing. The Qiagen DNeasy Blood Extraction Kit was used to extract genomic DNA from the blood cell samples. Receptor libraries were prepared by the immunoSEQ multiplex PCR assay. For the multiplex PCR, a mixture combining 60 forward primers for TCR Vbeta segments and 13 reverse primers for TCR Jbeta segments was used. The CDR3 region of rearranged TCR beta genes was amplified from genomic DNA by a multiplex PCR assay. The Illumina HiSeq System was used to sequence the amplified TCR beta libraries as 87-base-pair reads. Per the authors' processing: In a later analysis, roughly 80 million unique TCR beta chains were counted across the 650 to 700 repertoires, and roughly 11 million of these chains were shared by at least two donors. Raw reads were error-corrected and collapsed into unique sequences with a nearest-neighbor algorithm that merged closely related sequences to remove PCR and sequencing errors. V, D and J gene segments were assigned by aligning CDR3 sequences to IMGT reference sequences. Each retained sequence needed at least a six-nucleotide match to both a V gene segment and a J gene segment. Rearrangements were called productive when the CDR3 lacked stop codons and stayed in frame with V and J; all others were non-productive. CDR3 was defined according to IMGT convention as the region running from the second conserved V-encoded cysteine to the conserved J-encoded phenylalanine. Sequences without an unambiguous match to a single V gene segment were excluded from the earlier analysis of about 630 of the donors. An earlier analysis of almost 600 of the donors classified V segments as functional when productive rearrangements were above 56.7% and as segregating when the standard deviation between donors was above 5%. A statistical classification framework was built for diagnosing cytomegalovirus status from the catalog of TCR beta chain sequences. A later analysis assigned V and J genes by comparing TCR nucleotide sequences with IMGT/GENE-DB human TR gene sequences. In a later analysis, CDR3 sequences and most-parsimonious VDJ recombination scenarios were assigned using the TCRdist pipeline. A later analysis defined each TCR beta chain by its CDR3 amino acid sequence plus V-gene family, and excluded reads lacking a unique V-gene family. In a later analysis, 450 to 600 highly shared, low-generation-probability nucleotide sequences were removed to address suspected cross-contamination and a sequencing artifact. For each public chain, a later analysis derived a clonal expansion index from normalized ranks of inferred template counts within each repertoire. Generation probabilities in a later analysis came from a VDJ recombination model fitted to out-of-frame rearrangements, and those results were checked against IGoR. In a later analysis, hypergeometric tests were used to score TCR-TCR, TCR-HLA and TCR-CMV co-occurrence, with a repertoire-size bias correction applied to TCR pairs. A later analysis estimated false discovery rates by permuting HLA or CMV assignments 20 times. In a later analysis, co-occurring TCRs were grouped using DBSCAN, with TCRdist sequence similarity added in when clustering inside HLA-allele-positive subsets. Repertoires with fewer than 30,000 or more than 120,000 public chains were left out of co-occurrence clustering, as were five repertoires with anomalous nucleotide sharing. The immuneACCESS repertoire file appears here via TCRdb, limited to in-frame rearrangements. These files lack a portion of the clones; in checked studies, under half of the deficit traces to unresolved V genes, and the cause of the others is not known. The D gene and trimming were derived from the DNA, and the V and J assignments and clone size from that table. This sample gives about 180,000 clones in total; 75% to 85% of them show up just once. Of the sample, around 2.4% is held by the ten largest clones.

Looking up the germline V gene yields CDR1 MDHEN and CDR2 SYDVKM. The CDR3 goes from the cysteine to the phenylalanine over 13 residues. The retained sequence is limited to the CDR3, 39 bases, with the frame set at the first base. Germline trimming amounts to 8 bases on V and 2 bases on J, with 6 as the count of junction bases outside the gene matches. Regarding this clone: No antigen is known for it. Per-base qualities were not stored, and no clone one base away is much larger.

Sequenced: PBMCs. The receptor was derived from a woman in her 30s in good health and CMV-seronegative. The chain is made from TRBV28 and TRBJ2-7, with TRBD1 identical over 7 junction bases. The CDR3 corresponds to CASQNTGAYEQYF. In nucleotide form, the sequence is TGTGCCAGCCAAAACACAGGGGCCTACGAGCAGTACTTC.